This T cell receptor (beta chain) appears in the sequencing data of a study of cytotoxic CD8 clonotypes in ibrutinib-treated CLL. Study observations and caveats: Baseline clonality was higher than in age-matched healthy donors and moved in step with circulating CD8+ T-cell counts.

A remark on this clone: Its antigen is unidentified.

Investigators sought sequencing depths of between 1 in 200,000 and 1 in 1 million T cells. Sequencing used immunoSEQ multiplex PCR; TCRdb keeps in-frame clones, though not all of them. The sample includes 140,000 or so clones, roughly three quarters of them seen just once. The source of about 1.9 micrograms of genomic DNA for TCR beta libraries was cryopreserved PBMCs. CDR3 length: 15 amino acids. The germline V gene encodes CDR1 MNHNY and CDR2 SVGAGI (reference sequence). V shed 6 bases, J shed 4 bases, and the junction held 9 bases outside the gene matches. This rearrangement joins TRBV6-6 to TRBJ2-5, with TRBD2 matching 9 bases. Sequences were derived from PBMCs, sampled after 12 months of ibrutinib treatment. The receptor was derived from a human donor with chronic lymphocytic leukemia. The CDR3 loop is CASSEFSGSRETQYF. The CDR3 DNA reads TGTGCCAGCAGCGAATTTAGCGGGAGCCGAGAGACCCAGTACTTC.